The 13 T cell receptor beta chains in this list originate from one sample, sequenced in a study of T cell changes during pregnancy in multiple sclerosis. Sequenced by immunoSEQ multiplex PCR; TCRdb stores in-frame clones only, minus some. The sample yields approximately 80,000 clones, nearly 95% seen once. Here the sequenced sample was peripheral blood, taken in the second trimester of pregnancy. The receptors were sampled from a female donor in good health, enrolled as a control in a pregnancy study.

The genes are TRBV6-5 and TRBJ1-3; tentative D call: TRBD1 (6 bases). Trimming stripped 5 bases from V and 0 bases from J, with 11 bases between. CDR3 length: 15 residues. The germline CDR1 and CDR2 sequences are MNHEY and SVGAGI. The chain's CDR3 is CASSTGQSSGNTIYF. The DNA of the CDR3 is TGTGCCAGCAGTACCGGACAGAGCTCTGGAAACACCATATATTTT.

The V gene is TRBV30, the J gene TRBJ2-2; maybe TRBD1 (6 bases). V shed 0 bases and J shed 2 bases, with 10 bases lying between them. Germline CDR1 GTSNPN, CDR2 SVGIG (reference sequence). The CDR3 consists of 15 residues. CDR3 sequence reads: CAWSVRTVNTGELFF. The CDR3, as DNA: TGTGCCTGGAGTGTCCGGACAGTAAACACCGGGGAGCTGTTTTTT. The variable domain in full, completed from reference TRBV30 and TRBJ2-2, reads SQTIHQWPATLVQPVGSPLSLECTVEGTSNPNLYWYRQAAGRGLQLLFYSVGIGQISSEVPQNLSASRPQDRQFILSSKKLLLSDSGFYLCAWSVRTVNTGELFFGEGSRLTVL.

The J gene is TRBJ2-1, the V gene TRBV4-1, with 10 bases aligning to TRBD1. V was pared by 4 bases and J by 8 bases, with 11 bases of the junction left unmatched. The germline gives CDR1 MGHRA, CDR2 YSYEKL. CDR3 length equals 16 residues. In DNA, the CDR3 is TGCGCCAGCAGCCCTCACGGGGACAGGGGAGGCCATGAGCAGTTCTTC. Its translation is CASSPHGDRGGHEQFF.

The CDR3 region is CASSYDRRAIRYEQYF. In DNA form, the CDR3 reads TGTGCCAGCAGCTATGACCGCAGGGCCATAAGGTACGAGCAGTACTTC. This chain uses TRBV11-2 with TRBJ2-7; D perhaps matches TRBD1 (5 bases). This CDR3 has 16 residues. Germline lookup yields CDR1 SGHAT and CDR2 FQNNGV. The V and J ends lost 4 bases and 4 bases respectively, with 20 bases between them.

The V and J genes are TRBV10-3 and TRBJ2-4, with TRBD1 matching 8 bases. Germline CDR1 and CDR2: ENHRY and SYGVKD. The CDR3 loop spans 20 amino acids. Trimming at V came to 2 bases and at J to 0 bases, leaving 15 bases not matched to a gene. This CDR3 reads CAISETPGRTGGRAKNIQYF. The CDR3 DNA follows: TGTGCCATCAGTGAGACCCCGGGCCGAACAGGGGGACGAGCCAAAAACATTCAGTACTTC.

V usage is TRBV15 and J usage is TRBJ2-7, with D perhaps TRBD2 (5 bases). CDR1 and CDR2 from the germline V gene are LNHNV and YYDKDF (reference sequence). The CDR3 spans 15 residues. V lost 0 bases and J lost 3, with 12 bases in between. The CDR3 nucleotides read TGTGCCACCAGCAGAGATCGTGCCGGACTCTACGAGCAGTACTTC. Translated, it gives CATSRDRAGLYEQYF.

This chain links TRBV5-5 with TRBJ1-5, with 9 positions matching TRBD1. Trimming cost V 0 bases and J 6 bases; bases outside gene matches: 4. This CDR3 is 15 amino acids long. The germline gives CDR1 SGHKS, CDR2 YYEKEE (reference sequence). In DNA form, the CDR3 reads TGTGCCAGCAGCTTGGGGCAGACAGGGGGTCAGCCCCAGCATTTT. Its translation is CASSLGQTGGQPQHF.

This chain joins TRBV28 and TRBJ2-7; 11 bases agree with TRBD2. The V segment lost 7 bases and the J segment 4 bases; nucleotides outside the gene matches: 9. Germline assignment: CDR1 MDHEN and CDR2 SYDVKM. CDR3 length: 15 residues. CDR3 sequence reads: CASTPSASGRYEQYF. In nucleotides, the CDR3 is TGTGCCAGCACTCCATCGGCTAGCGGGAGGTACGAGCAGTACTTC.

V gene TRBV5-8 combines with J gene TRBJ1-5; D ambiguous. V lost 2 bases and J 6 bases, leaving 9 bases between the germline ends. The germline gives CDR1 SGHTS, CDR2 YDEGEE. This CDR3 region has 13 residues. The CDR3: CASSLLVVQPQHF. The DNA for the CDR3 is TGTGCCAGCAGCTTATTAGTGGTTCAGCCCCAGCATTTT.

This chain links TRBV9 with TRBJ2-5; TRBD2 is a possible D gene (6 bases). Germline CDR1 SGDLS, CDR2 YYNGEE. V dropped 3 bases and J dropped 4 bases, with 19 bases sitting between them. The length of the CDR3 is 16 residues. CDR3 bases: TGTGCCAGCAGCGACAACGGGGCTGGAGGGTCAGAGACCCAGTACTTC. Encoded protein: CASSDNGAGGSETQYF.

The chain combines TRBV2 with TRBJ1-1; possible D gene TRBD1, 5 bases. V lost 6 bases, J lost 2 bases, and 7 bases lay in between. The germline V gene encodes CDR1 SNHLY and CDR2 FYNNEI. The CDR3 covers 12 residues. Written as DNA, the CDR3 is TGTGCCAGCAGGACAGCTAACACTGAAGCTTTCTTT. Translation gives CASRTANTEAFF.

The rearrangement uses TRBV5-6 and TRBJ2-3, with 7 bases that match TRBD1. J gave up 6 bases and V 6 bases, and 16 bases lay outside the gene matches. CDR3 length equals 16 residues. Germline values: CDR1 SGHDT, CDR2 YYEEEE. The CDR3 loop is CASNRRVTGDTDTQYF. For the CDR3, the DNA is TGTGCCAGCAATCGGCGGGTTACAGGGGACACCGATACGCAGTATTTT.

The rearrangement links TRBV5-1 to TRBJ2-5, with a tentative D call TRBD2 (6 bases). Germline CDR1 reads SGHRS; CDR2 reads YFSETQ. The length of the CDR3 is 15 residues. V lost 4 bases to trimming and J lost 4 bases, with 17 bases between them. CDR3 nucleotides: TGCGCCAGCAGCAATCGGGGCGGGAAACCAGAGACCCAGTACTTC. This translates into CASSNRGGKPETQYF.